These 25 T cell receptor beta chains came from one sample sequenced in a study of blood T cell repertoires in COVID-19. The assay was immunoSEQ multiplex PCR, and TCRdb's table has in-frame clones only and misses some. The sample carries approximately 50,000 clones, 85% to 90% recorded once. Sequenced: peripheral blood. The receptors were gathered from a man older than 75 with active or convalescent COVID-19.

The chain carries TRBV9 and TRBJ1-1; weak D call: TRBD1 (6 bases). V lost 4 bases and J lost 4, with 17 bases in between. The germline CDR1 and CDR2 sequences are SGDLS and YYNGEE. The length of the CDR3 is 15 residues. The CDR3 DNA reads as TGTGCCAGCAGCCCTTTACAGGGCGGGGGCACTGAAGCTTTCTTT. Translated, it gives CASSPLQGGGTEAFF. The whole variable domain, filled in from reference TRBV9 and TRBJ1-1, reads DSGVTQTPKHLITATGQRVTLRCSPRSGDLSVYWYQQSLDQGLQFLIQYYNGEERAKGNILERFSAQQFPDLHSELNLSSLELGDSALYFCASSPLQGGGTEAFFGQGTRLTVV.

This clone rates as medium-sized. In the same sample, other DNA sequences code for this CDR3. This chain uses TRBV2 with TRBJ1-2, with TRBD1 matching over 10 bases. V dropped 5 bases and J dropped 8; count of bases not matched to a gene: 8. Per the germline V gene, CDR1 is SNHLY and CDR2 is FYNNEI. CDR3 size: 14 residues. In DNA form, the CDR3 reads TGTGCCAGCAGTTTGACAGGGGGCGGGAGGGGCTACACCTTC. Translating gives CASSLTGGGRGYTF.

The V gene is TRBV6-6, the J gene TRBJ2-5; 11 bases map to TRBD1. The V segment lost 0 bases and the J segment 2 bases; nucleotides outside the gene matches: 2. CDR1 and CDR2 (germline): MNHNY, SVGAGI (reference sequence). The length of the CDR3 is 16 residues. The CDR3 reads CASSYSGTGGQETQYF. As DNA, the CDR3 is TGTGCCAGCAGTTACTCCGGGACAGGGGGACAAGAGACCCAGTACTTC.

This clone was counted once. This chain links TRBV28 with TRBJ1-6; 8 bases agree with TRBD1. This CDR3 spans 16 amino acids. The ends lost 5 bases at V and 2 bases at J; junction bases unmatched: 5. Germline V lookup: CDR1 MDHEN, CDR2 SYDVKM. The CDR3 is CASSATGGTYNSPLHF. The CDR3 DNA reads as TGTGCCAGCAGTGCAACAGGGGGTACCTATAATTCACCCCTCCACTTT. Using reference TRBV28 and TRBJ1-6 for the parts outside the CDR3, the full variable domain is DVKVTQSSRYLVKRTGEKVFLECVQDMDHENMFWYRQDPGLGLRLIYFSYDVKMKEKGDIPEGYSVSREKKERFSLILESASTNQTSMYLCASSATGGTYNSPLHFGNGTRLTVT.

The V call is TRBV4-1, the J call TRBJ2-5; TRBD2 matches 11 bases. The CDR3 loop spans 18 amino acids. V lost 0 bases to trimming and J lost 5 bases; unmatched junction nucleotides: 11. Germline lookup yields CDR1 MGHRA and CDR2 YSYEKL. The CDR3 is CASSQDGGSGGAWETQYF. As DNA, the CDR3 is TGCGCCAGCAGCCAAGATGGAGGTAGCGGGGGGGCATGGGAGACCCAGTACTTC.

The chain links TRBV28 to TRBJ1-4; TRBD1 is a possible D gene (6 bases). In germline, CDR1 is MDHEN, CDR2 SYDVKM. The CDR3 is 15 residues long. V dropped 6 bases and J dropped 3 bases, with 14 bases sitting between them. Here the CDR3 DNA reads TGTGCCAGCAGCCTACAGGGACGGGCTAATGAAAAACTGTTTTTT. It is translated as CASSLQGRANEKLFF.

This sequence joins TRBV9 and TRBJ2-3; 8 positions agree with TRBD2. Germline V gene data show CDR1 as SGDLS and CDR2 as YYNGEE. There are 18 residues in the CDR3. Trimming cost V 0 bases and J 6 bases; bases outside gene matches: 15. CDR3 sequence: CASSVGRVGSGSMDTQYF. In nucleotides, the CDR3 is TGTGCCAGCAGCGTAGGTCGAGTGGGAAGCGGGAGTATGGATACGCAGTATTTT.

The V and J genes are TRBV30 and TRBJ2-5; 7 positions agree with TRBD2. This CDR3 is built from 15 residues. After removal of 1 base from V and 4 bases from J, the junction contained 9 bases not matched to a gene. CDR1 GTSNPN and CDR2 SVGIG come from the germline V gene (reference sequence). The CDR3: CAWSGGSGNRETQYF. CDR3 bases: TGTGCCTGGAGTGGGGGGAGCGGGAATCGAGAGACCCAGTACTTC. Using reference TRBV30 and TRBJ2-5 for the parts outside the CDR3, the full variable domain is SQTIHQWPATLVQPVGSPLSLECTVEGTSNPNLYWYRQAAGRGLQLLFYSVGIGQISSEVPQNLSASRPQDRQFILSSKKLLLSDSGFYLCAWSGGSGNRETQYFGPGTRLLVL.

This chain links TRBV6-5 with TRBJ1-3, with 9 bases identical to TRBD1. CDR1 MNHEY and CDR2 SVGAGI come from the germline V gene. J lost 7 bases, V lost 0 bases, and 7 bases had no gene match. The CDR3 is 16 residues long. CDR3 sequence reads: CASSYSWGQGGNTIYF. CDR3 DNA sequence: TGTGCCAGCAGTTACTCTTGGGGACAGGGAGGTAACACCATATATTTT.

V is TRBV10-3 and J is TRBJ1-5, with TRBD1 matching over 10 bases. Germline V gives CDR1 ENHRY, CDR2 SYGVKD. Trimming took 10 bases from V and 2 from J; bases not matched to a gene: 5. This CDR3 is built from 14 residues. The CDR3 spells CATMTGGRNQPQHF. The CDR3 DNA reads TGTGCCACCATGACAGGGGGCCGCAATCAGCCCCAGCATTTT.

The rearrangement joins TRBV5-1 to TRBJ2-1, with 7 bases lining up with TRBD1. Trimming cost V 0 bases and J 6 bases; bases outside gene matches: 3. The CDR3 extends over 14 amino acids. The germline CDR1 and CDR2 sequences are SGHRS and YFSETQ. The CDR3 sequence: CASSLDNRGNEQFF. CDR3 nucleotides: TGCGCCAGCAGCTTGGACAACAGGGGCAATGAGCAGTTCTTC. The full variable domain, its missing parts supplied by reference TRBV5-1 and TRBJ2-1, is KAGVTQTPRYLIKTRGQQVTLSCSPISGHRSVSWYQQTPGQGLQFLFEYFSETQRNKGNFPGRFSGRQFSNSRSEMNVSTLELGDSALYLCASSLDNRGNEQFFGPGTRLTVL.

The rearrangement uses TRBV6-5 and TRBJ2-2, with 9 bases lining up with TRBD1. This CDR3 has 15 amino acids. With 7 bases clipped from V and 6 bases from J, the junction kept 9 bases outside the gene matches. CDR1 is MNHEY and CDR2 is SVGAGI in the germline V gene. The CDR3 spells CASTMGQGRAGELFF. The CDR3 nucleotides are TGTGCCAGCACCATGGGACAGGGTCGCGCCGGGGAGCTGTTTTTT.

The chain uses TRBV28 and TRBJ1-2; D is perhaps TRBD1 (5 bases). This CDR3 is built from 12 residues. V gave up 11 bases and J gave up 1 base, with 11 bases separating them. CDR1 is MDHEN, CDR2 SYDVKM, per germline. This chain's CDR3 is CAGHTNNYGYTF. The CDR3 bases are TGTGCCGGACACACCAATAACTATGGCTACACCTTC.

In its sample, this clone was seen once. The rearrangement joins TRBV18 to TRBJ2-5; possible D gene TRBD1, 6 bases. CDR3 length equals 14 residues. Germline CDR1 and CDR2: KGHSH and LQKENI. With 1 base removed from V and 4 bases from J, the gap between germline ends came to 10 bases. The CDR3 sequence: CASSPLRGRETQYF. The CDR3, as DNA: TGTGCCAGCTCACCACTCAGGGGCCGAGAGACCCAGTACTTC.

V usage is TRBV3-1 (or the pseudogene TRBV3-2) and J usage is TRBJ2-2, with D possibly being TRBD2 (6 bases). Germline CDR1 is LGHDT and CDR2 is YNNKEL (reference sequence). The CDR3 contains 14 residues. Trimming left V 1 base short and J 4 bases short, with 7 bases between. CDR3 residues: CASSQARGTGELFF. The CDR3 bases are TGTGCCAGCAGCCAAGCGCGGGGCACCGGGGAGCTGTTTTTT.

The V call is TRBV18, the J call TRBJ1-2; no clear D gene. CDR1 and CDR2 from the germline V gene are KGHSH and LQKENI. V gave up 1 base and J gave up 0 bases, with 12 bases separating them. CDR3 length: 16 residues. The CDR3 DNA reads as TGTGCCAGCTCACCACAAGCGCAGACTGCTAACTATGGCTACACCTTC. Residues: CASSPQAQTANYGYTF.

This chain links TRBV29-1 with TRBJ2-2; TRBD1 matches 8 bases. This CDR3 spans 13 amino acids. CDR1 is SQVTM and CDR2 is ANQGSEA in the germline V gene. J gave up 7 bases and V 4 bases, and 5 bases lay outside the gene matches. CDR3 DNA sequence: TGCAGCGTTGGAAAGGGGACAGGCGGGGAGCTGTTTTTT. This codes for CSVGKGTGGELFF.

This rearrangement joins TRBV7-2 to TRBJ2-1; D uncertain. The V gene's germline CDR1 is SGHTA and CDR2 FQGNSA. The CDR3 extends over 13 amino acids. Deletions cut 5 bases from V and 10 bases from J, with 15 bases between. DNA for the CDR3: TGTGCCAGCAGCCCCCGCCAGCTGCGGGAGCAGTTCTTC. As protein: CASSPRQLREQFF.

This clone was seen a few times. The chain links TRBV24-1 to TRBJ2-2; no clear D. Trimming left V 5 bases short and J 2 bases short, with 14 bases between. The V gene's germline CDR1 is KGHDR and CDR2 SFDVKD. This CDR3 is built from 16 residues. The CDR3 sequence is CATSAVTTFNTGELFF. CDR3 nucleotide sequence: TGTGCCACCAGTGCCGTAACTACCTTCAACACCGGGGAGCTGTTTTTT.

The chain is built from TRBV19 and TRBJ1-5; D gene unclear. The CDR3 is 15 amino acids. Trimming pared 2 bases from V and 2 bases from J, leaving 10 bases between. Germline V gene lookup returns CDR1 LNHDA and CDR2 SQIVND (reference sequence). CDR3 loop: CASSITTAGNQPQHF. In DNA, the CDR3 is TGTGCCAGTAGTATAACGACGGCGGGCAATCAGCCCCAGCATTTT.

V and J are TRBV5-1 and TRBJ2-1, with D possibly TRBD1 on 7 matching bases. V was trimmed by 0 bases and J by 4 bases, leaving 14 bases between them. The CDR3 covers 16 residues. CDR1 is SGHRS, CDR2 YFSETQ, per germline. CDR3 DNA: TGCGCCAGCAGCTTGGGCGGGACAGTAGCTTACAATGAGCAGTTCTTC. Protein sequence: CASSLGGTVAYNEQFF.

This rearrangement joins TRBV5-4 to TRBJ2-7, with 12 nucleotides matching TRBD2. This CDR3 has 16 amino acids. The germline V gene encodes CDR1 SGHNT and CDR2 YYREEE (reference sequence). Germline trimming cut 4 bases from V and 2 bases from J; bases unmatched to any gene: 7. The CDR3 here is CASSTQTSGRPYEQYF. In DNA, the CDR3 is TGTGCCAGCAGCACCCAGACTAGCGGGAGACCCTACGAGCAGTACTTC. Full variable domain (rest looked up from reference TRBV5-4 and TRBJ2-7): ETGVTQSPTHLIKTRGQQVTLRCSSQSGHNTVSWYQQALGQGPQFIFQYYREEENGRGNFPPRFSGLQFPNYSSELNVNALELDDSALYLCASSTQTSGRPYEQYFGPGTRLTVT.

The rearrangement joins TRBV10-3 to TRBJ1-4, with D possibly TRBD1 on 5 matching bases. The V end was cut by 2 bases, the J end by 4 bases, with 8 bases between. Germline CDR1 reads ENHRY; CDR2 reads SYGVKD. The CDR3 spans 14 residues. The CDR3 region has the DNA TGTGCCATCAGTGAGGGGGCCTATAATGAAAAACTGTTTTTT. Its translation is CAISEGAYNEKLFF.

The J gene is TRBJ2-3, the V gene TRBV7-9, with 9 positions matching TRBD2. Germline CDR1 and CDR2: SEHNR and FQNEAQ (reference sequence). The J segment lost 4 bases and the V segment lost 4 bases, leaving 3 bases of the junction unmatched. The CDR3 is made up of 14 amino acids. CDR3 sequence: CASSSSGVSDTQYF. The CDR3 nucleotides are TGTGCCAGCAGCTCTAGCGGGGTTTCAGATACGCAGTATTTT.

The chain carries TRBV28 and TRBJ1-1; tentatively, D is TRBD1 (5 bases). The CDR3 spans 14 residues. V lost 10 bases to trimming and J lost 4 bases, with 19 bases between them. Germline V lookup: CDR1 MDHEN, CDR2 SYDVKM. Written as DNA, the CDR3 is TGTGCCACCCAACGGGGGGGTAGGGGCACTGAAGCTTTCTTT. Translating it yields CATQRGGRGTEAFF.